The entry below describes one T cell receptor beta chain. Its antigen is as yet unknown. The junction does not match germline at one end; this may be a read error. This sample was taken from a study of CD8+CD57+ T cells in acquired aplastic anemia. Study results and limitations: In CD8+ cells, Simpson's diversity showed no significant difference between patients and controls. Overlap between patients and controls comprised roughly 30 CD8+ CDR3 sequences.

The study profiled TCR beta VDJ and CDR3 using genomic DNA as template. MiXCR, run by TCRdb on the reads, gives a single entry per CDR3 protein. Of roughly 170,000 distinct CDR3 sequences in the sample, around 50% were seen once. CDR3 size: 17 residues. The germline V gene has CDR1 SGHAT and CDR2 FQDESV (reference sequence). The authors sequenced patients whose flow cytometry had shown CD8+CD57+ cell expansion. Source material: sorted CD4+, CD8+, or CD8+CD57+ T cells (not recorded which) from PBMCs. The V and J genes are TRBV11-1 and TRBJ1-1; 9 bases line up with TRBD1. The TCR was taken from a human donor with aplastic anemia. Here the CDR3 DNA reads TGTGCCAGCAACCCTAGACAGGGGGGTCTGATGAACACTGGAGCTTTCTTT. This translates into CASNPRQGGLMNTGAFF.